This T cell receptor beta chain appears in the sequencing data of a study of radiation and T cells in renal cell carcinoma (TCRdb year 2020). As for the study more broadly: The samples were drawn from a clinical trial, where primary renal cell carcinomas were treated with 15 Gy of stereotactic body radiation therapy and then removed by nephrectomy 4 weeks afterward. In total, fewer than 55 samples underwent TCR beta sequencing: around 25 tumors plus 27 peripheral blood samples. A total of 4,016,671 unique CDR3 nucleotide sequences, encoding roughly 3,000,000 unique CDR3 amino acid sequences, were found across all 50 or so samples. General conclusions and limits of the study: Top tumor clonotypes rose in blood from baseline to 2 weeks post-radiation, then contracted by 4 weeks, suggesting transient expansion of tumor-resident clones. Dynamics of the blood repertoire were not tracked past 4 weeks after treatment. With a single-armed trial design, the study had no way to address how radiation dose or scheduling affects the TCR repertoire. Because pretreatment tumor biopsies were not available, the study could not determine whether clonotypes were already present within the tumor at baseline.

Looking up the germline V gene yields CDR1 SNHLY and CDR2 FYNNEI. Including the terminal cysteine and phenylalanine, the CDR3 comprises 15 residues. Only the CDR3 part of the read is kept: 45 bases, read in frame from the first base. The V end loses 4 bases and the J end loses 2 bases, and a stretch of 14 bases separates them. Explained via the paper, the time point label denotes: blood 2 weeks post-SBRT. Reading the label with the study, this specimen's treatment or condition is: 15 Gy SBRT to primary tumor, nephrectomy 4 weeks later. To track tumor-enriched clonotypes, serial peripheral blood was sampled from radiation-treated patients at baseline and at 2 weeks and 4 weeks after SBRT. All patients had renal cell carcinoma with clear cell pathology. Genomic DNA for TCR sequencing was prepared using the QIAamp DNA Blood Mini Kit (Qiagen). The analyses included only samples that passed all quality control checks.

TCR beta libraries were generated from genomic DNA with the immunoSEQ kit, following the manufacturer's recommendations. For library preparation, a first multiplex PCR was performed with proprietary primers, followed by a second PCR in which unique barcodes were added, and bead cleanups were performed after each round. A kit-provided positive control reaction and a negative control reaction were included in every sample batch. The final libraries were assessed on an Agilent 4200 TapeStation D1000 ScreenTape, pooled by volume, and quantified by qPCR. Sequencing was performed on an Illumina NextSeq500 with a MidOutput 150-cycle cartridge, and 156 Read1 and 15 Index1 cycles were run with kit custom primers. The pooled library was loaded at approximately 0.95 pM with an approximately 21% PhiX control spike-in. Turning to the authors' computational methods: Vendor-processed data were analyzed in R, with a clonotype defined as all T cells sharing the same CDR3 nucleotide sequence. For clone abundance analyses, frequencies were normalized to the 10,000 most abundant clones in each sample. Public T cell clones, which averaged fewer than five per sample, were excluded before analysis. An abundance difference of at least 32-fold between compartments was the criterion for calling clonotypes tumor-enriched or baseline blood-enriched. A beta-binomial differential abundance model was applied to find clonotypes that expanded or contracted between blood time points. Tumor-blood repertoire similarity was measured with the Baroni-Urbani and Buser coefficient, and groups were compared using two-tailed Wilcoxon tests in R. TCRdb obtained this table from immuneACCESS and retained in-frame rearrangements with V and J assigned. These tables miss some clones; where compared with another copy, unresolved V genes account for less than half of the shortfall, and the remainder is unexplained. V, J and clone size are taken as reported in that table, and D and trimming were inferred from the DNA itself. In this sample the table shows about 150,000 clones, approximately 86% of which occur a single time. The top ten clones comprise roughly 13% of the sample.

Turning to this clone: Its antigen specificity is not known. No much larger clone is present one base from it, and per-base qualities are unavailable.

This receptor chain uses TRBV2 and TRBJ1-1; the best D guess is TRBD1, with 6 bases matching. The sequence came from a woman aged 50 to 60 with renal cell carcinoma. The specimen was blood, collected from a patient whose treatment included radiotherapy and nephrectomy. The CDR3 has the sequence CASSGGNRVNTEAFF. The DNA sequence reads TGTGCCAGCAGTGGGGGGAACAGGGTAAACACTGAAGCTTTCTTT.